These 32 T cell receptor beta chains were all obtained from the same sample, sequenced in a study of blood T cell repertoires in COVID-19. Measured with immunoSEQ multiplex PCR; TCRdb has only the in-frame clones, and not every one. The sample contains about 390,000 clones, approximately 87% of which appear only once. Specimen: peripheral blood. The receptors were gathered from a woman aged 55-70 years with COVID-19, enrolled during active disease.

V is TRBV6-5 and J is TRBJ2-1; 8 nucleotides match TRBD1. This CDR3 is 15 amino acids long. Germline V gives CDR1 MNHEY, CDR2 SVGAGI. V lost 4 bases, J lost 4 bases, and 6 bases stayed unmatched. The CDR3 reads CASSFDRGRYNEQFF. In nucleotides, the CDR3 is TGTGCCAGCAGTTTCGACAGGGGTCGTTACAATGAGCAGTTCTTC.

The rearrangement uses TRBV18 and TRBJ2-1; 16 nucleotides align to TRBD2. V lost 4 bases and J lost 4; bases outside the gene matches: 7. This CDR3 contains 18 residues. Germline V CDR1 and CDR2: KGHSH, LQKENI. CDR3 loop: CASSHQGLAGGRYNEQFF. Written as DNA, the CDR3 is TGTGCCAGCTCACACCAGGGACTAGCGGGGGGGCGTTACAATGAGCAGTTCTTC.

The genes are TRBV27 and TRBJ1-6, with D possibly being TRBD1 (6 bases). The CDR3 runs to 17 residues. The germline CDR1 and CDR2 sequences are MNHEY and SMNVEV (reference sequence). Trimming left V 3 bases short and J 0 bases short, with 12 bases between. The CDR3 loop reads CASSFAGANSYNSPLHF. CDR3 DNA sequence: TGTGCCAGCAGTTTCGCGGGGGCGAACTCCTATAATTCACCCCTCCACTTT.

The rearrangement uses TRBV11-2 and TRBJ1-2, with 9 bases fitting TRBD1. This CDR3 is built from 17 residues. V trimming: 5 bases; J trimming: 2 bases; junction bases outside the gene matches: 12. Germline V gene lookup returns CDR1 SGHAT and CDR2 FQNNGV. CDR3 protein: CASSRGVGTGLNYGYTF. The CDR3 bases are TGTGCCAGCAGCAGAGGGGTGGGGACAGGGCTCAACTATGGCTACACCTTC.

The chain has TRBV7-3 and TRBJ1-1, with 7 positions matching TRBD1. V shed 2 bases, J shed 4 bases, and the junction held 4 bases outside the gene matches. The CDR3 consists of 14 residues. CDR1 SGHTA and CDR2 FQGTGA come from the germline V gene. The CDR3: CASSLLAGGTEAFF. The CDR3 coding sequence is TGTGCCAGCAGCTTACTCGCAGGGGGCACTGAAGCTTTCTTT.

The V call is TRBV6-2 or TRBV6-3, the J call TRBJ2-6, with 7 bases fitting TRBD2. The CDR3 length is 17 residues. Germline V gene lookup returns CDR1 MNHEY and CDR2 SVGEGT. J gave up 2 bases and V 1 base, and 5 bases lay outside the gene matches. Written as DNA, the CDR3 is TGTGCCAGCAGTTACTTAGGACTAGGCCCTGGGGCCAACGTCCTGACTTTC. This sequence encodes CASSYLGLGPGANVLTF.

V usage is TRBV3-1 (or the pseudogene TRBV3-2) and J usage is TRBJ1-1; D possibly corresponds to TRBD1 (6 bases). The V gene's germline CDR1 is LGHDT and CDR2 YNNKEL (reference sequence). This CDR3 is 16 amino acids long. Trimming took 4 bases from V and 1 from J, leaving 16 bases between them. CDR3 sequence (DNA): TGTGCCAGCAGCCCTCGGGGGGCCCGAGCGAACACTGAAGCTTTCTTT. Translation: CASSPRGARANTEAFF.

The CDR3: CASSLLSTNEKLFF. CDR3 nucleotides: TGTGCCAGTAGCCTCCTTTCAACTAATGAAAAACTGTTTTTT. This sequence joins TRBV19 and TRBJ1-4, with D unclear. Germline assignment: CDR1 LNHDA and CDR2 SQIVND (reference sequence). The CDR3 runs 14 residues. V dropped 6 bases and J dropped 0 bases, with 8 bases sitting between them.

This chain links TRBV5-1 with TRBJ1-3; weak D call: TRBD1 (5 bases). Per germline, CDR1 SGHRS and CDR2 YFSETQ. The length of the CDR3 is 15 residues. V lost 0 bases to trimming and J lost 5 bases, with 12 bases between them. CDR3 bases: TGCGCCAGCAGCTTGGGGGACTTAGGAAGAAACACCATATATTTT. Its protein is CASSLGDLGRNTIYF.

The V gene is TRBV2, the J gene TRBJ2-7, with 10 bases aligning to TRBD2. The CDR3 extends over 14 amino acids. Germline V gene sequence: CDR1 SNHLY, CDR2 FYNNEI. Trimming cost V 7 bases and J 2 bases; bases outside gene matches: 5. CDR3 amino acids: CASNIAGGPYEQYF. Written as DNA, the CDR3 is TGTGCCAGCAACATAGCGGGGGGCCCCTACGAGCAGTACTTC.

The rearrangement uses TRBV29-1 and TRBJ1-4; TRBD1 aligns across 10 bases. V dropped 5 bases and J dropped 6; count of bases not matched to a gene: 3. The CDR3 is 13 residues long. Germline V gene data show CDR1 as SQVTM and CDR2 as ANQGSEA. CDR3 coding DNA: TGCAGCGTTACCGGGACAGGGGATGAAAAACTGTTTTTT. This gives the protein CSVTGTGDEKLFF.

The chain has TRBV12-3 or TRBV12-4 and TRBJ1-2; no definite D call. The CDR3 length is 11 residues. The germline V and J ends were trimmed by 9 bases and 0 bases, with 5 bases remaining between them. The CDR3 DNA sequence: TGTGCCAGTGGAGCTAACTATGGCTACACCTTC. It encodes CASGANYGYTF.

This clone was seen just once. The rearrangement links TRBV6-5 to TRBJ2-2; D may be TRBD2 (5 bases). Germline V lookup: CDR1 MNHEY, CDR2 SVGAGI. V was shortened by 8 bases and J by 5 bases, with 9 bases between the two germline ends. This CDR3 is 12 amino acids long. This CDR3 is CASWRVTGELFF. Here the CDR3 DNA reads TGTGCCAGCTGGCGGGTGACCGGGGAGCTGTTTTTT.

The gene calls are TRBV18 and TRBJ2-1; 7 bases align to TRBD2. CDR1 and CDR2 (germline): KGHSH, LQKENI. Trimming removed 2 bases from V and 10 bases from J; junction bases left unmatched: 17. The CDR3 totals 17 residues. The CDR3 DNA reads as TGTGCCAGCTCACCATTCCCTTCGCTAGCGGATCCGGCGGAGCAGTTCTTC. Protein sequence: CASSPFPSLADPAEQFF.

This sequence joins TRBV5-4 and TRBJ1-4, with D perhaps TRBD1 (5 bases). The V gene lost 0 bases and the J gene lost 3 bases, with 9 bases spanning the gap. The CDR3 spans 15 residues. The germline V gene encodes CDR1 SGHNT and CDR2 YYREEE (reference sequence). The CDR3 coding sequence is TGTGCCAGCAGCTTGGGGGGGGTAGCTAATGAAAAACTGTTTTTT. Amino acid sequence: CASSLGGVANEKLFF.

The chain recombines TRBV6-1 with TRBJ1-2, with D uncertain. V was clipped by 2 bases and J by 4 bases, with 17 bases between them. Germline lookup yields CDR1 MNHNS and CDR2 SASEGT. The CDR3 length is 16 residues. This CDR3 reads CASSETRTVYAYGYTF. CDR3 coding DNA: TGTGCCAGCAGTGAAACCCGAACAGTTTACGCCTATGGCTACACCTTC.

This clone was found once. V usage is TRBV5-6 and J usage is TRBJ1-5; D remains unclear. Germline CDR1 and CDR2: SGHDT and YYEEEE. V lost 3 bases to trimming and J lost 2 bases, with 12 bases between them. This CDR3 has 15 residues. The CDR3 region has the DNA TGTGCCAGCAGCTCCCTCAGCGGGGGCAATCAGCCCCAGCATTTT. The encoded protein is CASSSLSGGNQPQHF.

V usage is TRBV5-1 and J usage is TRBJ2-2; TRBD1 matches 7 bases. The CDR3 runs 16 residues. V gave up 5 bases and J gave up 4 bases; unmatched junction bases: 11. Germline-derived CDR1 and CDR2 are SGHRS and YFSETQ. CDR3 in amino acids: CASSFTIGDSTGELFF. Written as DNA, the CDR3 is TGCGCCAGCAGTTTCACTATCGGGGACAGCACCGGGGAGCTGTTTTTT.

On this clone itself: A read error may account for a junction end that differs from germline. The chain has TRBV5-1 and TRBJ2-5, with D perhaps TRBD1 (5 bases). This CDR3 contains 15 residues. Germline-derived CDR1 and CDR2 are SGHRS and YFSETQ. The CDR3: CASSFFGANQGTQYF. In DNA form, the CDR3 reads TGCGCCAGCAGCTTTTTTGGGGCGAACCAAGGGACCCAGTACTTC.

The J gene is TRBJ2-5, the V gene TRBV30; possible D gene TRBD2, 6 bases. The CDR3 is 16 amino acids. The V gene's germline CDR1 is GTSNPN and CDR2 SVGIG (reference sequence). The V and J ends lost 4 bases and 5 bases respectively, with 23 bases between them. Here the CDR3 reads CAWKGVSGVGKETQYF. As DNA, the CDR3 is TGTGCCTGGAAGGGCGTGTCGGGGGTTGGGAAGGAGACCCAGTACTTC.

This rearrangement joins TRBV5-1 to TRBJ1-1; tentatively, D is TRBD1 (5 bases). Germline assignment: CDR1 SGHRS and CDR2 YFSETQ. Between the trimmed V and J ends, which lost 0 bases and 1 base, there was a span of 10 bases. The CDR3 length is 15 residues. The CDR3 DNA sequence: TGCGCCAGCAGCTTGGGGTCGACAGCGAACACTGAAGCTTTCTTT. It translates to CASSLGSTANTEAFF.

The V gene is TRBV6-2 or TRBV6-3, the J gene TRBJ1-6, with 7 bases that match TRBD1. The CDR3 totals 14 residues. The V gene end was trimmed by 4 bases and the J gene end by 5 bases; junction bases not matched to a gene: 2. Germline V gives CDR1 MNHEY, CDR2 SVGEGT. CDR3 amino acids: CASSFTGDNSPLHF. In DNA form, the CDR3 reads TGTGCCAGCAGTTTCACAGGGGATAATTCACCCCTCCACTTT.

This chain connects TRBV6-6 to TRBJ1-3, with no clear D. The CDR3 spans 11 residues. Germline values: CDR1 MNHNY, CDR2 SVGAGI (reference sequence). As DNA, the CDR3 is TGTGCGGGAGGGTCGGGAAACACCATATATTTT. This codes for CAGGSGNTIYF.

The J gene is TRBJ2-4, the V gene TRBV5-5; D is unclear. The CDR3 runs to 16 residues. The ends were cut back, 0 bases at V and 9 bases at J, with 19 bases in the middle. Germline assignment: CDR1 SGHKS and CDR2 YYEKEE (reference sequence). The CDR3 reads CASSLGPSDTQGIQYF. CDR3 DNA: TGTGCCAGCAGCTTGGGCCCGTCAGACACCCAAGGCATTCAGTACTTC.

The chain carries TRBV11-1 and TRBJ2-4; 7 positions match TRBD1. Trimming cost V 0 bases and J 4 bases; bases outside gene matches: 3. The germline gives CDR1 SGHAT, CDR2 FQDESV (reference sequence). The CDR3 covers 15 residues. The CDR3 DNA reads TGTGCCAGCAGCTTAGCAGGGGGCGGTAAAAACATTCAGTACTTC. It specifies CASSLAGGGKNIQYF.

Of note for this clone: One end of the junction does not line up with germline, which may come from a read error. The gene calls are TRBV7-7 and TRBJ2-3; 10 nucleotides match TRBD2. Germline-derived CDR1 and CDR2 are SSHAT and FNYEAQ (reference sequence). This CDR3 is built from 15 residues. CDR3 sequence reads: CASSLTSGFTDTQYF. CDR3 DNA: TGTGCTAGCAGCTTGACTAGCGGGTTCACAGATACGCAGTATTTT.

This clone came up once. This chain uses TRBV28 with TRBJ1-1; possible D gene TRBD1, 6 bases. The V gene's germline CDR1 is MDHEN and CDR2 SYDVKM. This CDR3 spans 13 amino acids. With 6 bases removed from V and 1 base from J, the gap between germline ends came to 9 bases. CDR3 in DNA: TGTGCCAGCAGCACCAGGGGGAACACTGAAGCTTTCTTT. The encoded protein is CASSTRGNTEAFF.

The CDR3: CASSPRPGTGKGTIYF. Here the CDR3 DNA reads TGTGCCAGCAGCCCGCGTCCCGGGACAGGGAAGGGCACCATATATTTT. The chain employs TRBV7-9 and TRBJ1-3; TRBD1 matches 9 bases. CDR1 SEHNR and CDR2 FQNEAQ come from the germline V gene (reference sequence). The CDR3 length is 16 residues. V trimming: 5 bases; J trimming: 9 bases; junction bases outside the gene matches: 14.

The CDR3 protein is CASTPPGTRDNEQFF. The DNA for the CDR3 is TGTGCCAGCACCCCCCCCGGGACTAGAGACAATGAGCAGTTCTTC. The chain couples TRBV25-1 to TRBJ2-1, with TRBD2 matching 8 bases. The J segment lost 5 bases and the V segment lost 7 bases, leaving 10 bases of the junction unmatched. The CDR3 sequence is 15 residues long. Per the germline V gene, CDR1 is MGHDK and CDR2 is SYGVNS. Full variable domain (remainder filled in from reference TRBV25-1 and TRBJ2-1): EADIYQTPRYLVIGTGKKITLECSQTMGHDKMYWYQQDPGMELHLIHYSYGVNSTEKGDLSSESTVSRIRTEHFPLTLESARPSHTSQYLCASTPPGTRDNEQFFGPGTRLTVL.

The gene calls are TRBV14 and TRBJ2-5; 7 bases agree with TRBD2. The germline V gene encodes CDR1 SGHDN and CDR2 FVKESK. CDR3 size: 14 residues. V lost 4 bases to trimming and J lost 4 bases; unmatched junction nucleotides: 6. The CDR3 region is CASSRLREAETQYF. Here the CDR3 DNA reads TGTGCCAGCAGCCGGCTCCGGGAGGCAGAGACCCAGTACTTC.

The CDR3 DNA reads as TGTGCCAGCAGCTTGGGGGGAAATGACAGGGGCAATCAGCCCCAGCATTTT. It yields the protein CASSLGGNDRGNQPQHF. The gene calls are TRBV5-4 and TRBJ1-5; 7 nucleotides match TRBD1. J lost 2 bases, V lost 0 bases, and 8 bases had no gene match. The germline V gene encodes CDR1 SGHNT and CDR2 YYREEE (reference sequence). CDR3 length: 17 amino acids.

The J gene is TRBJ2-2, the V gene TRBV4-1; D possibly corresponds to TRBD2 (6 bases). Germline V gene sequence: CDR1 MGHRA, CDR2 YSYEKL. The CDR3 runs to 13 residues. Trimming left V 4 bases short and J 6 bases short, with 9 bases between. The CDR3 here is CASSRGVAGELFF. CDR3 bases: TGCGCCAGCAGCCGCGGGGTAGCCGGGGAGCTGTTTTTT.